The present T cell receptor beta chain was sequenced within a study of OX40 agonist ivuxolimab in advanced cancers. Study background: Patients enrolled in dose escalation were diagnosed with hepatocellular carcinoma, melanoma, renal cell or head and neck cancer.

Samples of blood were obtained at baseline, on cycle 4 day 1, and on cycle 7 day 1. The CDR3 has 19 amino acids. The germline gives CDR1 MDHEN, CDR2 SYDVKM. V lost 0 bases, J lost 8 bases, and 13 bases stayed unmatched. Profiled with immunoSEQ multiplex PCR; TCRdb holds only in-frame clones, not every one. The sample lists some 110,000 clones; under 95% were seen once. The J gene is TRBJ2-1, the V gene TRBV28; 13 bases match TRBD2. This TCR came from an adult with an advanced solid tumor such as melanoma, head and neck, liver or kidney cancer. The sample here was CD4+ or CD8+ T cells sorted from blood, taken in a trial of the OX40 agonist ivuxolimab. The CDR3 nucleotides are TGTGCCAGCAGTTTATGGTCGGGTGGAGGGACTAGCGGGAAGGATGAGCAGTTCTTC. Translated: CASSLWSGGGTSGKDEQFF.